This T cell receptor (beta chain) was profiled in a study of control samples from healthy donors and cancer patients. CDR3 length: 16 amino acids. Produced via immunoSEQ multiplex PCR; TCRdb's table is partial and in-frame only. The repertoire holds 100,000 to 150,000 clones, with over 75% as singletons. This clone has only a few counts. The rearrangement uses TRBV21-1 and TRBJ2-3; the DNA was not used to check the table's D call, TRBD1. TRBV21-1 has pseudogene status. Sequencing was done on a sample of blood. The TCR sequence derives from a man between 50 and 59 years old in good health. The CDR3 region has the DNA TGTGCCAGCAGCACGGGACATCGAAGACTCACAGATACGCAGTATTTT. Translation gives CASSTGHRRLTDTQYF.